The clone carrying this T cell receptor (beta chain) was counted at least ten times. As yet, its antigen is unknown. The source of the sample is a study of T cells in Graves' hyperthyroidism and ophthalmopathy. Study-wide results and limits: Blood also held most thyroid clonotypes expanded beyond 0.001.

Patients affected by ophthalmopathy presented a Clinical Activity Score of at least 3, a NOSPECS grade of at least 4, and disease duration below 3 months. Pregnant or lactating patients were excluded, as were those with uncontrolled infection or other autoimmune disease. Fresh 10 ml peripheral blood yielded PBMCs. What was amplified from RNA transcripts were TCR beta CDR3 regions. When the TCR CDR3 underwent first-round RT-PCR, the HTBI primer set was used. A single record per CDR3 protein comes from TCRdb applying MiXCR to the multiplex PCR reads. The sample records about 640,000 distinct CDR3 sequences, roughly 20% being singletons. This clonotype was obtained from a man younger than 45 with Graves' ophthalmopathy. The material sequenced was blood.

In DNA, the CDR3 is TGTGCCAGCAGCCCCGGATCCAACACCGGGGAGCTGTTTTTT. Translating it yields CASSPGSNTGELFF. The chain combines TRBV3-1 with TRBJ2-2; D unclear. The germline gives CDR1 LGHDT, CDR2 YNNKEL (reference sequence). Between the trimmed V and J ends, which lost 4 bases and 2 bases, there was a span of 8 bases. The CDR3 covers 14 residues.